The next 9 T cell receptor beta chains were all read from a single sample in a study of lymphopenia after photon versus proton radiotherapy. This table comes from immunoSEQ multiplex PCR, and its TCRdb copy is limited to in-frame clones, with some not included. This sample carries 70,000 or so clones, under 95% of them seen once, and the ten largest clones take approximately 2%. Sequenced here: peripheral blood, sampled from a patient treated with photon-based radiotherapy. These receptor sequences come from a woman aged 40 to 55 with cholangiocarcinoma.

This clone came up once. The chain couples TRBV5-8 to TRBJ1-1; 8 bases map to TRBD1. Unmatched junction bases numbered 10, after V lost 2 bases and J lost 1 base. There are 17 residues in the CDR3. Germline lookup yields CDR1 SGHTS and CDR2 YDEGEE. CDR3 loop: CASSLGGYGTGNTEAFF. The DNA for the CDR3 is TGTGCCAGCAGCTTAGGAGGTTATGGGACAGGGAACACTGAAGCTTTCTTT.

J is TRBJ2-1 and V is TRBV6-5, with TRBD2 identical over 10 bases. Looked up from germline, CDR1 is MNHEY and CDR2 is SVGAGI. The V segment lost 1 base and the J segment 6 bases; nucleotides outside the gene matches: 6. The CDR3 is made up of 16 amino acids. CDR3 bases: TGTGCCAGCAGTTACTTGACTAGCGGGTTCAGCAATGAGCAGTTCTTC. It is translated as CASSYLTSGFSNEQFF.

V gene TRBV15 combines with J gene TRBJ1-1, with a tentative D call TRBD1 (6 bases). The CDR3 covers 16 residues. Per germline, CDR1 LNHNV and CDR2 YYDKDF (reference sequence). V was clipped by 2 bases and J by 4 bases, with 17 bases between them. The CDR3 region is CATSRQPPGAATEAFF. The CDR3 DNA is TGTGCCACCAGCAGACAACCCCCGGGGGCGGCCACTGAAGCTTTCTTT.

The chain combines TRBV14 with TRBJ1-1; no firm D call. CDR3 length: 13 amino acids. The germline CDR1 and CDR2 sequences are SGHDN and FVKESK. Between the trimmed V and J ends, which lost 4 bases and 3 bases, there was a span of 9 bases. CDR3 residues: CASSRELYTEAFF. The CDR3 nucleotides are TGTGCCAGCAGCCGGGAGTTATACACTGAAGCTTTCTTT.

This chain joins TRBV4-1 and TRBJ1-5; 8 bases match TRBD1. V lost 0 bases, J lost 8 bases, and 3 bases stayed unmatched. The CDR3 runs 14 residues. CDR1 and CDR2 from the germline V gene are MGHRA and YSYEKL. This CDR3 is CASSQDPGQEPQHF. CDR3 nucleotide sequence: TGCGCCAGCAGCCAAGATCCGGGACAGGAGCCCCAGCATTTT.

This clone appeared a single time. The V call is TRBV28, the J call TRBJ2-7; D might be TRBD2 (6 bases). Germline V gene data show CDR1 as MDHEN and CDR2 as SYDVKM. Trimming removed 5 bases from V and 7 bases from J, with 12 bases in between. The CDR3 covers 12 residues. This chain's CDR3 is CASSETEGEQYF. CDR3 bases: TGTGCCAGCAGTGAGACGGAGGGGGAGCAGTACTTC. The entire variable domain, with the rest obtained from reference TRBV28 and TRBJ2-7, is as follows: DVKVTQSSRYLVKRTGEKVFLECVQDMDHENMFWYRQDPGLGLRLIYFSYDVKMKEKGDIPEGYSVSREKKERFSLILESASTNQTSMYLCASSETEGEQYFGPGTRLTVT.

The chain is built from TRBV6-6 and TRBJ2-5; perhaps TRBD1 as D (6 bases). This CDR3 region has 15 residues. The germline V gene encodes CDR1 MNHNY and CDR2 SVGAGI (reference sequence). The V gene lost 6 bases and the J gene lost 5 bases, with 19 bases spanning the gap. CDR3 residues: CASRDQRGQGETQYF. In DNA form, the CDR3 reads TGTGCCAGCAGAGACCAGAGGGGCCAGGGGGAGACCCAGTACTTC.

The gene calls are TRBV9 and TRBJ1-3; 7 bases match TRBD1. V gave up 0 bases and J gave up 6 bases; unmatched junction bases: 9. This CDR3 is built from 16 residues. Germline assignment: CDR1 SGDLS and CDR2 YYNGEE. As DNA, the CDR3 is TGTGCCAGCAGCGTAGAAAGGAAGACAGGGACAAACACCATATATTTT. This encodes CASSVERKTGTNTIYF.

This chain links TRBV19 with TRBJ1-5; no clear D. V shed 6 bases and J shed 5 bases, with 11 bases lying between them. The length of the CDR3 is 13 residues. From germline, CDR1 is LNHDA and CDR2 SQIVND (reference sequence). Here the CDR3 reads CASSDTKHQPQHF. In nucleotides, the CDR3 is TGTGCCAGTAGCGACACCAAACATCAGCCCCAGCATTTT. Drawing the rest from reference TRBV19 and TRBJ1-5, the complete variable domain is DGGITQSPKYLFRKEGQNVTLSCEQNLNHDAMYWYRQDPGQGLRLIYYSQIVNDFQKGDIAEGYSVSREKKESFPLTVTSAQKNPTAFYLCASSDTKHQPQHFGDGTRLSIL.